Here is one TCR beta chain with its context. Its antigen remains unknown. The data were taken from a study of cytomegalovirus exposure and HLA in healthy donors. Study-level findings and limits: Excluded: some indistinguishable V segments such as TRBV6-2 and TRBV6-3.

It was with 60 Vbeta and 13 Jbeta primers that the PCR ran. Sequenced by immunoSEQ multiplex PCR; TCRdb stores in-frame clones only, minus some. The profile shows roughly 140,000 clones, roughly 85% of them singletons. V was pared by 2 bases and J by 5 bases, with 15 bases between. Germline V CDR1 and CDR2: GTSNPN, SVGIG (reference sequence). This CDR3 has 14 residues. The rearrangement links TRBV30 to TRBJ2-5, with a weak D call TRBD2 (6 bases). The clonotype was recovered from a male donor in good health and CMV-seronegative. Sequenced input: PBMCs. The CDR3 is CAWSLAAFRETQYF. DNA of the CDR3: TGTGCCTGGAGTTTAGCGGCTTTTAGGGAGACCCAGTACTTC.